This T cell receptor beta chain was recovered during a study of blood T cells in healthy people across ages. It was with a sample-barcoded 5' primer and a J-beta primer mix that a second PCR of roughly 6 to 11 cycles was run. MiXCR, applied by TCRdb to the 5' RACE reads, yields one record per CDR3 protein. This table has 1.8 million or so distinct CDR3 sequences, about two fifths appearing once. Germline-derived CDR1 and CDR2 are MNHNY and SVGAGI (reference sequence). This CDR3 has 15 residues. Trimming took off 2 bases at V and 5 bases at J, with 13 bases between the two ends. The origin of this receptor is a human donor in good health. Specimen: blood. The V and J genes are TRBV6-6 and TRBJ2-1, with D perhaps TRBD2 (5 bases). In nucleotides, the CDR3 is TGTGCCAGCAGTTACCCTGGTCTCGGGGACAATGAGCAGTTCTTC. Translated, it gives CASSYPGLGDNEQFF.